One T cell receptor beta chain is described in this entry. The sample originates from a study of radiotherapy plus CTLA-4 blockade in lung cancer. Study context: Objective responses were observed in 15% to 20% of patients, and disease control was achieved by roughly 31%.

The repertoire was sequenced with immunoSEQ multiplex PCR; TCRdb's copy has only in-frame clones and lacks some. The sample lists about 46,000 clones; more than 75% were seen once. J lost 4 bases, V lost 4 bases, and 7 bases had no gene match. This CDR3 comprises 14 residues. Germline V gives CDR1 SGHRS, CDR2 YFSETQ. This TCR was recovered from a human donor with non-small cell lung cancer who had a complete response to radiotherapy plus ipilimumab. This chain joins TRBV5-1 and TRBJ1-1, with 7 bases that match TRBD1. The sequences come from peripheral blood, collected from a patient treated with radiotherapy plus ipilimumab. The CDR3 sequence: CASSDQGVATEAFF. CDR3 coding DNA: TGCGCCAGCAGCGATCAGGGGGTTGCCACTGAAGCTTTCTTT. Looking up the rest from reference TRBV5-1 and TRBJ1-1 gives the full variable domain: KAGVTQTPRYLIKTRGQQVTLSCSPISGHRSVSWYQQTPGQGLQFLFEYFSETQRNKGNFPGRFSGRQFSNSRSEMNVSTLELGDSALYLCASSDQGVATEAFFGQGTRLTVV.